Each of the 25 T cell receptor beta chains below was sequenced from the same sample in a study of shared clonotypes between healthy human individuals. Sequencing used immunoSEQ multiplex PCR; TCRdb keeps in-frame clones, though not all of them. The sample shows approximately 1,500,000 clones, 95% to 97% of them seen only once. Material for sequencing was naive CD4+ T cells sorted from blood. As for subset: CD45RA+ positively selected. Source of these receptors: a man aged 25-40 years in good health.

The rearrangement uses TRBV6-4 and TRBJ1-2; D possibly corresponds to TRBD1 (6 bases). The CDR3 extends over 17 amino acids. V shed 2 bases and J shed 2 bases, with 18 bases lying between them. CDR1 MRHNA and CDR2 SNTAGT come from the germline V gene. In DNA form, the CDR3 reads TGTGCCAGCAGTGACCCCAAGCCCCCTGGACAGAACTATGGCTACACCTTC. This codes for CASSDPKPPGQNYGYTF.

The J gene is TRBJ2-7, the V gene TRBV11-2; no clear D. With 4 bases removed from V and 2 bases from J, the gap between germline ends came to 12 bases. Germline V CDR1 and CDR2: SGHAT, FQNNGV. CDR3 length: 14 residues. The CDR3, as DNA: TGTGCCAGCAGCTCGCAGTCGGCTGCCTACGAGCAGTACTTC. Encoded protein: CASSSQSAAYEQYF.

The chain uses TRBV28 and TRBJ1-2; D remains ambiguous. Germline values: CDR1 MDHEN, CDR2 SYDVKM. The CDR3 totals 14 residues. V shed 6 bases and J shed 3 bases, with 14 bases lying between them. In DNA, the CDR3 is TGTGCCAGCAGAAATAGGGAGGTCGACTATGGCTACACCTTC. Amino acids: CASRNREVDYGYTF.

J is TRBJ2-7 and V is TRBV7-2; maybe TRBD2 (5 bases). With 4 bases removed from V and 6 bases from J, the gap between germline ends came to 10 bases. This CDR3 has 12 amino acids. Germline V gene sequence: CDR1 SGHTA, CDR2 FQGNSA. This CDR3 is CASSSGLREQYF. The CDR3 region has the DNA TGTGCCAGCAGCTCCGGACTCCGCGAGCAGTACTTC.

This rearrangement joins TRBV6-1 to TRBJ2-7; a possible D gene is TRBD2 (5 bases). CDR3 size: 12 residues. The germline gives CDR1 MNHNS, CDR2 SASEGT. V was clipped by 10 bases and J by 3 bases, with 13 bases between them. The CDR3 spells CATTRTVYEQYF. In nucleotides, the CDR3 is TGTGCCACCACTAGGACCGTCTACGAGCAGTACTTC.

This clone was recorded once. The chain employs TRBV5-4 and TRBJ2-5; 9 nucleotides agree with TRBD1. Per the germline V gene, CDR1 is SGHNT and CDR2 is YYREEE (reference sequence). The length of the CDR3 is 14 residues. The ends lost 3 bases at V and 3 bases at J; junction bases unmatched: 3. This CDR3 reads CASSWGQGEETQYF. As DNA, the CDR3 is TGTGCCAGCAGCTGGGGACAGGGTGAAGAGACCCAGTACTTC.

This clone appeared a single time. V gene TRBV7-9 combines with J gene TRBJ2-2, with 7 bases lining up with TRBD1. The CDR3 loop spans 17 amino acids. V trimming: 6 bases; J trimming: 3 bases; junction bases outside the gene matches: 13. Germline assignment: CDR1 SEHNR and CDR2 FQNEAQ (reference sequence). The CDR3 nucleotides read TGTGCCAGCAGGAATTCGCTGAGGGGGCCGTACACCGGGGAGCTGTTTTTT. This translates into CASRNSLRGPYTGELFF. Full variable domain (rest looked up from reference TRBV7-9 and TRBJ2-2): DTGVSQNPRHKITKRGQNVTFRCDPISEHNRLYWYRQTLGQGPEFLTYFQNEAQLEKSRLLSDRFSAERPKGSFSTLEIQRTEQGDSAMYLCASRNSLRGPYTGELFFGEGSRLTVL.

V and J are TRBV6-5 and TRBJ2-7; perhaps TRBD2 as D (5 bases). Germline assignment: CDR1 MNHEY and CDR2 SVGAGI. CDR3 size: 15 residues. V dropped 7 bases and J dropped 2 bases, with 18 bases sitting between them. The CDR3 DNA sequence: TGTGCCAGCACCACCCATAGAGGGTTCGCCTACGAGCAGTACTTC. It codes for CASTTHRGFAYEQYF.

This sequence joins TRBV5-4 and TRBJ2-1; the D gene is possibly TRBD2 (5 bases). This CDR3 is 12 amino acids long. V dropped 5 bases and J dropped 10 bases, with 13 bases sitting between them. Germline CDR1 and CDR2: SGHNT and YYREEE (reference sequence). DNA of the CDR3: TGTGCCAGCAGTAGCCCCCCGGGAGAGCAGTTCTTC. Translated, it gives CASSSPPGEQFF.

The chain couples TRBV6-1 to TRBJ2-3, with D maybe TRBD1 (5 bases). Trimming took off 4 bases at V and 3 bases at J, with 8 bases between the two ends. This CDR3 contains 13 residues. Germline CDR1 MNHNS, CDR2 SASEGT. CDR3 bases: TGTGCCAGCAGTGCTTCAGGGACAGATACGCAGTATTTT. Amino acid sequence: CASSASGTDTQYF.

This chain links TRBV30 with TRBJ2-1; 13 positions match TRBD2. Germline lookup yields CDR1 GTSNPN and CDR2 SVGIG (reference sequence). The CDR3 is made up of 14 amino acids. V lost 3 bases to trimming and J lost 7 bases; unmatched junction nucleotides: 3. The CDR3 here is CAWSGTSGKNEQFF. CDR3 sequence (DNA): TGTGCCTGGAGCGGGACTAGCGGGAAGAATGAGCAGTTCTTC.

The J gene is TRBJ2-3, the V gene TRBV7-2; D may be TRBD2 (5 bases). V was shortened by 1 base and J by 2 bases, with 10 bases between the two germline ends. This CDR3 region has 15 residues. Germline V lookup: CDR1 SGHTA, CDR2 FQGNSA. CDR3 in amino acids: CASSLGLALTDTQYF. CDR3 bases: TGTGCCAGCAGCTTAGGTTTAGCGCTCACAGATACGCAGTATTTT.

The chain employs TRBV4-2 and TRBJ2-3; TRBD2 agrees at 13 bases. V lost 2 bases and J lost 3; bases outside the gene matches: 2. CDR3 size: 16 residues. Germline CDR1 LGHNA, CDR2 YNFKEQ. Here the CDR3 reads CASSQPLAGGTDTQYF. In DNA, the CDR3 is TGTGCCAGCAGCCAACCACTAGCGGGAGGGACAGATACGCAGTATTTT.

The chain carries TRBV15 and TRBJ2-1, with 12 bases that match TRBD2. This CDR3 spans 15 amino acids. The germline gives CDR1 LNHNV, CDR2 YYDKDF (reference sequence). Unmatched junction bases numbered 4, after V lost 5 bases and J lost 5 bases. Here the CDR3 DNA reads TGTGCCACCAGCTTGCGACTAGCGGGAGACAATGAGCAGTTCTTC. Amino acid sequence: CATSLRLAGDNEQFF.

The V call is TRBV6-1, the J call TRBJ1-2; D is possibly TRBD1 (5 bases). Trimming shortened V by 2 bases and J by 0 bases, and 10 bases separated the two germline ends. Per the germline V gene, CDR1 is MNHNS and CDR2 is SASEGT. The CDR3 totals 15 residues. DNA for the CDR3: TGTGCCAGCAGTGAATCATGGGGGGCTAACTATGGCTACACCTTC. Its translation: CASSESWGANYGYTF.

The chain combines TRBV19 with TRBJ2-7, with D unresolved. Germline CDR1 LNHDA, CDR2 SQIVND (reference sequence). Trimming left V 6 bases short and J 7 bases short, with 19 bases between. The CDR3 spans 14 residues. The CDR3 nucleotides are TGTGCCAGTAGCCAACACGGTAAACTCGAGGAGCAGTACTTC. Translating it yields CASSQHGKLEEQYF.

The rearrangement joins TRBV5-4 to TRBJ1-1; possible D gene TRBD1, 5 bases. V lost 5 bases and J 0 bases, leaving 11 bases between the germline ends. Germline CDR1 is SGHNT and CDR2 is YYREEE (reference sequence). CDR3 length: 14 residues. For the CDR3, the DNA is TGTGCCAGCAGTCCGGGGACGGTGAACACTGAAGCTTTCTTT. Protein sequence: CASSPGTVNTEAFF. Filled out from reference TRBV5-4 and TRBJ1-1, the complete variable domain reads ETGVTQSPTHLIKTRGQQVTLRCSSQSGHNTVSWYQQALGQGPQFIFQYYREEENGRGNFPPRFSGLQFPNYSSELNVNALELDDSALYLCASSPGTVNTEAFFGQGTRLTVV.

The CDR3 here is CASSRRTTSAGSNEQFF. Here the CDR3 DNA reads TGTGCCAGCAGTCGCCGAACAACTAGCGCCGGGAGCAATGAGCAGTTCTTC. The rearrangement joins TRBV2 to TRBJ2-1; 7 nucleotides align to TRBD2. With 5 bases clipped from V and 6 bases from J, the junction kept 16 bases outside the gene matches. Per the germline V gene, CDR1 is SNHLY and CDR2 is FYNNEI. The length of the CDR3 is 17 residues.

Concerning this clone: This same CDR3 is encoded by further DNA sequences in the sample. This chain connects TRBV10-1 to TRBJ2-1; no clear D. Trimming cost V 4 bases and J 0 bases, with 4 bases left between them. The CDR3 has 13 residues. The V gene's germline CDR1 is WNHNN and CDR2 SYGVQD (reference sequence). The DNA of the CDR3 is TGCGCCAGCAGTGGGGACTCCTACAATGAGCAGTTCTTC. Its protein is CASSGDSYNEQFF.

This clone has more than one count but fewer than ten. V and J are TRBV30 and TRBJ1-3; 8 bases align to TRBD1. V trimming: 2 bases; J trimming: 3 bases; junction bases outside the gene matches: 6. Germline lookup yields CDR1 GTSNPN and CDR2 SVGIG (reference sequence). There are 15 residues in the CDR3. CDR3 protein: CAWSPRDRFGNTIYF. CDR3 coding DNA: TGTGCCTGGAGTCCACGGGACAGGTTTGGAAACACCATATATTTT. The full variable domain, its missing parts supplied by reference TRBV30 and TRBJ1-3, is SQTIHQWPATLVQPVGSPLSLECTVEGTSNPNLYWYRQAAGRGLQLLFYSVGIGQISSEVPQNLSASRPQDRQFILSSKKLLLSDSGFYLCAWSPRDRFGNTIYFGEGSWLTVV.

The V and J genes are TRBV19 and TRBJ1-5; D is undetermined. Trimming stripped 7 bases from V and 0 bases from J, with 16 bases between. This CDR3 is built from 16 residues. Germline CDR1 LNHDA, CDR2 SQIVND (reference sequence). The CDR3 loop reads CASKSFGRDSNQPQHF. DNA of the CDR3: TGTGCCAGTAAATCTTTTGGGAGAGATAGCAATCAGCCCCAGCATTTT.

Here the CDR3 DNA reads TGTGCCAGCAGTGAAAGGATCGGTCAGCCCCAGCATTTT. Residues: CASSERIGQPQHF. The chain joins TRBV6-1 to TRBJ1-5; no clear D gene. The germline gives CDR1 MNHNS, CDR2 SASEGT. V lost 2 bases and J lost 6, with 8 bases in between. The CDR3 has 13 residues.

This chain joins TRBV18 and TRBJ2-7, with D possibly matching TRBD1 (6 bases). V was cut by 6 bases and J by 0 bases, with 6 bases left in between. The CDR3 runs to 12 residues. The V gene's germline CDR1 is KGHSH and CDR2 LQKENI. The CDR3 nucleotides read TGTGCCAGCTCGGACAGCTCCTACGAGCAGTACTTC. Its translation is CASSDSSYEQYF.

On this clone: Other DNA sequences in the sample encode the same CDR3. The CDR3 spells CASSLGLAGSTDTQYF. Here the CDR3 DNA reads TGTGCCAGCAGCTTAGGACTAGCGGGTAGCACAGATACGCAGTATTTT. The chain couples TRBV5-4 to TRBJ2-3; 11 bases match TRBD2. The ends lost 2 bases at V and 0 bases at J; junction bases unmatched: 2. The CDR3 loop spans 16 amino acids. Germline assignment: CDR1 SGHNT and CDR2 YYREEE (reference sequence).

The chain is built from TRBV2 and TRBJ1-1, with TRBD1 identical over 8 bases. The CDR3 length is 14 residues. Germline CDR1 SNHLY, CDR2 FYNNEI. V trimming: 7 bases; J trimming: 0 bases; junction bases outside the gene matches: 4. Here the CDR3 reads CASTTTGVNTEAFF. DNA for the CDR3: TGTGCCAGCACCACGACAGGGGTGAACACTGAAGCTTTCTTT.